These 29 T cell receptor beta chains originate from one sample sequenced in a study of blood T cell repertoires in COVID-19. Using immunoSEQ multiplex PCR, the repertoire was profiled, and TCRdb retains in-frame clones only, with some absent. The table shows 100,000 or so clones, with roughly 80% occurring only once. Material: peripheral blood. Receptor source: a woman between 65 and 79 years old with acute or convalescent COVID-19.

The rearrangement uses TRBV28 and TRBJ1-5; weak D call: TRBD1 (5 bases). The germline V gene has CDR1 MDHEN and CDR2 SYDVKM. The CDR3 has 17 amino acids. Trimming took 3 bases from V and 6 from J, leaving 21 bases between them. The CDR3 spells CASSFRVGGRLGQPQHF. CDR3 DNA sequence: TGTGCCAGCAGTTTTAGGGTGGGGGGTAGGTTAGGTCAGCCCCAGCATTTT.

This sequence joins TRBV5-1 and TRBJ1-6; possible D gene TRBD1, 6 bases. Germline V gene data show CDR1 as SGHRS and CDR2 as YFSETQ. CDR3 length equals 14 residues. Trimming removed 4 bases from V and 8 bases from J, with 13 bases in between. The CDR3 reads CASSLGQSYSPLHF. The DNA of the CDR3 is TGCGCCAGCAGCCTTGGACAGTCCTATTCACCCCTCCACTTT.

The CDR3 loop reads CATSDPGHGSDNEQFF. The CDR3 DNA is TGTGCCACCAGTGATCCTGGACATGGCAGCGACAATGAGCAGTTCTTC. The V and J genes are TRBV24-1 and TRBJ2-1; D might be TRBD1 (5 bases). The CDR3 consists of 16 residues. V lost 3 bases and J 5 bases, leaving 16 bases between the germline ends. CDR1 and CDR2 (germline): KGHDR, SFDVKD.

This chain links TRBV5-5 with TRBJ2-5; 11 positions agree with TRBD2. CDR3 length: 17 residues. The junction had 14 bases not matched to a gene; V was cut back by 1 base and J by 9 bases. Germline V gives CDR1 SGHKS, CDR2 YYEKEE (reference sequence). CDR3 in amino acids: CASSLFVSGGALPSQYF. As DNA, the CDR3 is TGTGCCAGCAGCTTGTTTGTTAGCGGGGGGGCCTTACCGTCCCAGTACTTC.

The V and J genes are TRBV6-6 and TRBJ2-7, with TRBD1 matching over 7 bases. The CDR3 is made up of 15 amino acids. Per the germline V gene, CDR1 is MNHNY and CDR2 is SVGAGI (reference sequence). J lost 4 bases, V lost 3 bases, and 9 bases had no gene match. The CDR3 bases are TGTGCCAGCAGTTATCCTGGGGCAGGGGGTTACGAGCAGTACTTC. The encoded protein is CASSYPGAGGYEQYF.

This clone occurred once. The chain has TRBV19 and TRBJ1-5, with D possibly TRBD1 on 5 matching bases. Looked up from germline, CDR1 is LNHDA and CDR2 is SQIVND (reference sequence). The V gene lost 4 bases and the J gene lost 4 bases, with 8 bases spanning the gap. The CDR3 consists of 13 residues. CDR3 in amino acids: CASSTRQNQPQHF. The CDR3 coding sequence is TGTGCCAGTAGTACCAGACAGAATCAGCCCCAGCATTTT.

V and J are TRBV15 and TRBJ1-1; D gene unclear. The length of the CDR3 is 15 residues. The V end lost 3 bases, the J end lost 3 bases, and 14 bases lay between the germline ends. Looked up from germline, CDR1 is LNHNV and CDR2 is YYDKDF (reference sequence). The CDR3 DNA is TGTGCCACCAGCAGCTCCTTTATATCCTACACTGAAGCTTTCTTT. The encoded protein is CATSSSFISYTEAFF.

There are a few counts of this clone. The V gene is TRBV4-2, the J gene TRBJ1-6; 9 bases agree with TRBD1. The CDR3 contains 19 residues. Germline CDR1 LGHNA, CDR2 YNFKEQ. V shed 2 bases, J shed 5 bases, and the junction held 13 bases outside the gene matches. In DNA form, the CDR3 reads TGTGCCAGCAGCCAAAAGACTCTCGGGACAGGGAGAGATAATTCACCCCTCCACTTT. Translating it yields CASSQKTLGTGRDNSPLHF.

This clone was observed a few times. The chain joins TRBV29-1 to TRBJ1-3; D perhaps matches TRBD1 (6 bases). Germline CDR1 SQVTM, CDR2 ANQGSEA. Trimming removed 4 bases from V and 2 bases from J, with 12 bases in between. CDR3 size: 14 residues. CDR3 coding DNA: TGCAGCGTTGCTGGAGACAGGCCTGGAAACACCATATATTTT. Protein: CSVAGDRPGNTIYF.

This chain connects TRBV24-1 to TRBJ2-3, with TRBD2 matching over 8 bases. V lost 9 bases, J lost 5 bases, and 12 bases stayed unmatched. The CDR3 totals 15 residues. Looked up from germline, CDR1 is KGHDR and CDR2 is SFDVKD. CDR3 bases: TGTGCCACCGCGGGGGGTGCGGGGGCGGGAGATACGCAGTATTTT. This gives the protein CATAGGAGAGDTQYF.

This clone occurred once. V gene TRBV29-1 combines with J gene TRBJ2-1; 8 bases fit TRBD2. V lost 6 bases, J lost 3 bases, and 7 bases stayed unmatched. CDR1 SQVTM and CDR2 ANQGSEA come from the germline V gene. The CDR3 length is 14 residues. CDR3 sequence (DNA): TGCAGCGTGGGTACGGGGGGGGACTACAATGAGCAGTTCTTC. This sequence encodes CSVGTGGDYNEQFF.

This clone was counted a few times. Written as DNA, the CDR3 is TGTGCCAGCAGCCCCAGACAGGAAAAAAACACCGGGGAGCTGTTTTTT. Its protein product is CASSPRQEKNTGELFF. The chain has TRBV11-3 and TRBJ2-2; possible D gene TRBD1, 6 bases. V lost 5 bases, J lost 2 bases, and 15 bases lay in between. The CDR3 extends over 16 amino acids. CDR1 is SGHNT and CDR2 is YENEEA in the germline V gene.

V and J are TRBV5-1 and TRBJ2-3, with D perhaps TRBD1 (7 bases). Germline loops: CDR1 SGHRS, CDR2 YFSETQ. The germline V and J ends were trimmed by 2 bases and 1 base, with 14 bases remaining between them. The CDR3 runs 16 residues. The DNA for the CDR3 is TGCGCCAGCAGCTTAATGGCCAGGGGGGGCACAGATACGCAGTATTTT. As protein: CASSLMARGGTDTQYF.

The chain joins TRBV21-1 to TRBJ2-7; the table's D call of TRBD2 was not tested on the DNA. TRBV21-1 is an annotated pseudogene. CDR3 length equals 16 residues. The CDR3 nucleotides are TGTGCCAGCAGCAAAGAACCGGGATGGGGCTCCTACGAGCAGTACTTC. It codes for CASSKEPGWGSYEQYF.

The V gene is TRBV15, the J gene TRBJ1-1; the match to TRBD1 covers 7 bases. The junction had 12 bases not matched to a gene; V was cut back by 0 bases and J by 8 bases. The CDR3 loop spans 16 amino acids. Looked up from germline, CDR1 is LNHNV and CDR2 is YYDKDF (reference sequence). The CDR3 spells CATSRDRGRGAREAFF. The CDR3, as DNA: TGTGCCACCAGCAGAGATAGGGGCAGGGGGGCAAGGGAAGCTTTCTTT.

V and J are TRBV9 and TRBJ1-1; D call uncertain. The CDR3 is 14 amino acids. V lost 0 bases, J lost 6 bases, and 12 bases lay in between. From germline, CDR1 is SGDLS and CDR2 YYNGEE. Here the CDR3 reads CASSVAEQIAEAFF. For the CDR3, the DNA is TGTGCCAGCAGCGTAGCTGAACAGATCGCTGAAGCTTTCTTT.

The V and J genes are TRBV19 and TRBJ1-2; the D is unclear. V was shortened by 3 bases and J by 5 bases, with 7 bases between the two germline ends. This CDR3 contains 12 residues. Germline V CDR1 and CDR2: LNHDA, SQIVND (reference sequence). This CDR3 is CASSMTLYGYTF. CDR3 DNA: TGTGCCAGTAGTATGACACTTTATGGCTACACCTTC.

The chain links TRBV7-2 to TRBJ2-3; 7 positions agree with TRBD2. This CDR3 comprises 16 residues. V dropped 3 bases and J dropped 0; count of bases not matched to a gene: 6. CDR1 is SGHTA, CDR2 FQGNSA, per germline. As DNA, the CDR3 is TGTGCCAGCAGCTTTGGTAGCGGGTTGAGCACAGATACGCAGTATTTT. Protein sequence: CASSFGSGLSTDTQYF. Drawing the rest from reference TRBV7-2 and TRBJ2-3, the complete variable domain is GAGVSQSPSNKVTEKGKDVELRCDPISGHTALYWYRQSLGQGLEFLIYFQGNSAPDKSGLPSDRFSAERTGGSVSTLTIQRTQQEDSAVYLCASSFGSGLSTDTQYFGPGTRLTVL.

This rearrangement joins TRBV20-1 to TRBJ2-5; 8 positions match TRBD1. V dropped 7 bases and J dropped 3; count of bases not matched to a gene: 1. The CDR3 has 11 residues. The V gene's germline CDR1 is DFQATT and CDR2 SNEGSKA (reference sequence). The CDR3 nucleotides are TGCAGTGTGGACAGGGAAGAGACCCAGTACTTC. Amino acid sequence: CSVDREETQYF.

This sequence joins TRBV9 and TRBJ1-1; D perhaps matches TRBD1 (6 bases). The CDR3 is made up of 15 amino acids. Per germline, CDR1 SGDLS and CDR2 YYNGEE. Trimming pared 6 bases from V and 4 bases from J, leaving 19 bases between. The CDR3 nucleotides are TGTGCCAGCACCCCCCAAGGGGGGGCGGTCACTGAAGCTTTCTTT. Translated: CASTPQGGAVTEAFF.

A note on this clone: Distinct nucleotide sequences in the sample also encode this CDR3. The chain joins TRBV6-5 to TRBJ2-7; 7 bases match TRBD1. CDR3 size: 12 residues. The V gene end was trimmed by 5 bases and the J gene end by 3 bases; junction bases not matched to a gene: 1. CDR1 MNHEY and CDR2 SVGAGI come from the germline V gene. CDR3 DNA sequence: TGTGCCAGCAGTAGGGACAGCTACGAGCAGTACTTC. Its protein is CASSRDSYEQYF.

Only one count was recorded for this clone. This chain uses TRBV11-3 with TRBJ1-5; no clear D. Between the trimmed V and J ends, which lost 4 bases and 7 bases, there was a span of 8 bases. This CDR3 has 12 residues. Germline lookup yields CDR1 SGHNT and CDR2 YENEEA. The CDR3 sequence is CASSSLIQPQHF. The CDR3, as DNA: TGTGCCAGCAGCTCACTTATCCAGCCCCAGCATTTT.

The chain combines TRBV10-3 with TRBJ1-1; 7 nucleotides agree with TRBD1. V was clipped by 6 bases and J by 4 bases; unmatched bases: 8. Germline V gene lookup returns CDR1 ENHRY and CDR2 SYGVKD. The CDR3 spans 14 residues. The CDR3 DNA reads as TGTGCCATCAGCCCAGAACAGGGGCCCACTGAAGCTTTCTTT. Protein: CAISPEQGPTEAFF.

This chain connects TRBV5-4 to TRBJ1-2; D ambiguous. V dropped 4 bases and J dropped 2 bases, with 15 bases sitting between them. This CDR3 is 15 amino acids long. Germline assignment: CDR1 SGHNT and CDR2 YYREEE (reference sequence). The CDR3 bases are TGTGCCAGCAGCACACCCCTTACAGAAAACTATGGCTACACCTTC. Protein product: CASSTPLTENYGYTF.

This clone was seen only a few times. The DNA of the CDR3 is TGCGCCAGCCGGGGACAGGACCTGTCCTACGAGCAGTACTTC. Its translation: CASRGQDLSYEQYF. The rearrangement links TRBV4-1 to TRBJ2-7; 8 bases are a match to TRBD1. The germline gives CDR1 MGHRA, CDR2 YSYEKL. The CDR3 is 14 amino acids. The V and J ends lost 8 bases and 1 base, in that order; junction bases with no gene match: 7.

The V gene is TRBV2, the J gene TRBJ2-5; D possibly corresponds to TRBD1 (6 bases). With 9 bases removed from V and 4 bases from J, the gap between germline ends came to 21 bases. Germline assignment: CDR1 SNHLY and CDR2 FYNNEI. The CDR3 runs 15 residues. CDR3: CASRIGGVRRETQYF. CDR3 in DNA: TGTGCCAGTCGGATAGGGGGTGTTCGTCGAGAGACCCAGTACTTC.

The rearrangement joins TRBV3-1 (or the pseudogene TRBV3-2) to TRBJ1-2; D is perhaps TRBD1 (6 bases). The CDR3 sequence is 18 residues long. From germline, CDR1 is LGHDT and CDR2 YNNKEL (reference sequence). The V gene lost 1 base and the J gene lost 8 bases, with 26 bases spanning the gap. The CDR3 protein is CASSQAQGGPGGVGGYTF. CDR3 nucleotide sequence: TGTGCCAGCAGCCAAGCCCAAGGGGGTCCCGGAGGAGTGGGGGGCTACACCTTC.

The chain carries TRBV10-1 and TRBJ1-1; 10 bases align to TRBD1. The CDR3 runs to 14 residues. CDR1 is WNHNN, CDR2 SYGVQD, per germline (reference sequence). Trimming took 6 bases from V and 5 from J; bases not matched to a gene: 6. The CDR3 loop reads CASSGDRGGTEAFF. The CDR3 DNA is TGCGCCAGCAGCGGGGACAGGGGAGGAACTGAAGCTTTCTTT.

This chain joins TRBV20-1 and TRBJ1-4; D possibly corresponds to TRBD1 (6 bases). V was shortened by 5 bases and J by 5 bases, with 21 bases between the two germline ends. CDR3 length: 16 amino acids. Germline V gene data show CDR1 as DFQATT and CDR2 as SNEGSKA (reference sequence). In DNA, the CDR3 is TGCAGTGCTCGTGGCCGCGGGGGGGGACAAAATGAAAAACTGTTTTTT. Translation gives CSARGRGGGQNEKLFF.